This T cell receptor beta chain stems from a study of quantifying T cell responses using KT2 cells. As for the study in general: TCR alpha and beta constant-region primers primed reverse transcription of RNA. The second PCR was a qPCR stopped at a predetermined fluorescence threshold. Study-wide findings and caveats: Even the lowest spike-in, about one KT2 cell per 100,000 PBMC, yielded detectable KT2 sequences.

This clonotype was counted only a few times. Its antigen remains unknown. The junction departs from the called germline gene at one end, perhaps through a read error. The cDNA 3' end received a ligated oligonucleotide with a UMI. First-round PCR used three to four cycles and beta primers RC1.1 and RC1.2 covering TRBC1 and TRBC2. From the UMI-ligation and nested PCR reads, TCRdb called clonotypes with MiXCR, one entry per CDR3 protein. The table lists over 35,000 distinct CDR3 sequences, 15% to 20% of them singletons. The CDR3 spans 16 residues. In germline, CDR1 is SGHAT, CDR2 FQNNGV. This TCR was recovered from a human donor. This chain joins TRBV11-2 and TRBJ2-3; TRBD2 is a possible D gene (7 bases). What was sequenced was PBMCs spiked with cells of the T cell clone KT2. Here the CDR3 reads CATSTVRGGSTDTQYF. In DNA form, the CDR3 reads TGTGCCACCAGCACCGTTAGGGGGGGGAGCACAGATACGCAGTATTTT.